The 29 T cell receptor beta chains given below trace back to one sample, sequenced in a study of T cells in Graves' hyperthyroidism and ophthalmopathy. RNA transcripts served as the template for amplifying TCR beta CDR3 regions. First-round RT-PCR targeting the TCR CDR3 was performed with the HTBI primer set. TCRdb itself ran the multiplex PCR reads through MiXCR, one entry per CDR3 protein. Of 650,000 to 850,000 distinct CDR3 sequences in the sample, under 20% are singletons; the top ten hold approximately 16%. The sequenced sample consisted of blood. These receptors originate from a woman in her forties or fifties with Graves' hyperthyroidism that later progressed to Graves' ophthalmopathy.

V usage is TRBV28 and J usage is TRBJ2-3; 7 bases map to TRBD1. The germline CDR1 and CDR2 sequences are MDHEN and SYDVKM. CDR3 length: 15 amino acids. With 6 bases clipped from V and 4 bases from J, the junction kept 10 bases outside the gene matches. The CDR3 bases are TGTGCCAGCAGCTTCCTAGACAGGGTCGCAGATACGCAGTATTTT. This translates into CASSFLDRVADTQYF.

This clonotype was seen once. The chain links TRBV7-8 to TRBJ1-5, with 7 bases that match TRBD1. The germline gives CDR1 SGHVS, CDR2 FQNEAQ. V shed 1 base, J shed 6 bases, and the junction held 15 bases outside the gene matches. This CDR3 spans 18 amino acids. The CDR3 is CASSLGRVQGAGGQPQHF. The CDR3 DNA is TGTGCCAGCAGCTTAGGGAGGGTACAAGGGGCAGGGGGTCAGCCCCAGCATTTT.

The sample holds many counts of this clonotype. A junction boundary mismatches the germline segment, possibly from a read error. The chain carries TRBV7-2 and TRBJ2-1; 11 bases fit TRBD2. This CDR3 has 14 residues. CDR1 is SGHTA and CDR2 is FQGNSA in the germline V gene. CDR3 region: CASSVAGGQLEQFF. The CDR3 DNA follows: TGTGCCAGCAGCGTAGCGGGGGGGCAACTAGAGCAGTTCTTC.

This clonotype was counted only a few times. The chain carries TRBV18 and TRBJ1-3; D remains unclear. Looked up from germline, CDR1 is KGHSH and CDR2 is LQKENI. CDR3 length: 16 amino acids. Trimming shortened V by 2 bases and J by 0 bases, and 11 bases separated the two germline ends. The CDR3 DNA follows: TGTGCCAGCTCACCAGTCTCCCTGGGCTCTGGAAACACCATATATTTT. This translates into CASSPVSLGSGNTIYF.

This clonotype was counted at least ten times. The V gene is TRBV3-1, the J gene TRBJ1-6, with no clear D. Trimming left V 0 bases short and J 0 bases short, with 9 bases between. The CDR3 extends over 17 amino acids. The germline CDR1 and CDR2 sequences are LGHDT and YNNKEL (reference sequence). The CDR3: CASSQDREISYNSPLHF. CDR3 DNA: TGTGCCAGCAGCCAAGATCGCGAGATCTCCTATAATTCACCCCTCCACTTT. The whole variable domain, remainder taken from reference TRBV3-1 and TRBJ1-6, is DTAVSQTPKYLVTQMGNDKSIKCEQNLGHDTMYWYKQDSKKFLKIMFSYNNKELIINETVPNRFSPKSPDKAHLNLHINSLELGDSAVYFCASSQDREISYNSPLHFGNGTRLTVT.

This clonotype was seen more than once but under ten times. The chain has TRBV3-1 and TRBJ2-3, with unresolved D. This CDR3 has 13 amino acids. V lost 3 bases and J 5 bases, leaving 9 bases between the germline ends. CDR1 and CDR2 (germline): LGHDT, YNNKEL (reference sequence). This CDR3 is CASSHDLKDTQYF. DNA for the CDR3: TGTGCCAGCAGCCATGACTTGAAAGATACGCAGTATTTT.

The chain links TRBV4-2 to TRBJ2-1; D is perhaps TRBD2 (6 bases). Per the germline V gene, CDR1 is LGHNA and CDR2 is YNFKEQ. The CDR3 loop spans 19 amino acids. Trimming cost V 3 bases and J 0 bases, with 21 bases left between them. CDR3 coding DNA: TGTGCCAGCAGCCATTTCCGGGACTCCCAAAACACCTCCTACAATGAGCAGTTCTTC. Protein sequence: CASSHFRDSQNTSYNEQFF.

V gene TRBV5-5 combines with J gene TRBJ2-7; 11 bases match TRBD1. Per the germline V gene, CDR1 is SGHKS and CDR2 is YYEKEE (reference sequence). This CDR3 is 15 amino acids long. Trimming at V came to 4 bases and at J to 5 bases, leaving 8 bases not matched to a gene. CDR3 nucleotides: TGTGCCAGCAGCCTAGCCGGGACAGGGGGGGACGAGCAGTACTTC. Protein product: CASSLAGTGGDEQYF.

This clonotype was seen repeatedly, ten times or more. V is TRBV11-2 and J is TRBJ2-1, with 9 bases aligning to TRBD1. This CDR3 has 15 amino acids. CDR1 SGHAT and CDR2 FQNNGV come from the germline V gene. Germline trimming cut 5 bases from V and 7 bases from J; bases unmatched to any gene: 9. CDR3 nucleotides: TGTGCCAGCAGCCGTACAGGGGGCGCGGGGAATGAGCAGTTCTTC. It encodes CASSRTGGAGNEQFF.

This chain connects TRBV6-2 or TRBV6-3 to TRBJ1-1; D perhaps matches TRBD1 (5 bases). This CDR3 spans 17 amino acids. The ends were cut back, 7 bases at V and 4 bases at J, with 25 bases in the middle. Germline V CDR1 and CDR2: MNHEY, SVGEGT. The CDR3 sequence: CASINTAGRALGTEAFF. The CDR3 nucleotides are TGTGCCAGCATTAACACAGCGGGGCGGGCCTTGGGCACTGAAGCTTTCTTT.

The gene calls are TRBV14 and TRBJ1-6, with D unresolved. V was cut by 2 bases and J by 7 bases, with 12 bases left in between. Germline CDR1 and CDR2: SGHDN and FVKESK. The CDR3 is made up of 15 amino acids. This CDR3 is CASSQHDSVNSPLHF. CDR3 DNA sequence: TGTGCCAGCAGCCAACATGATAGTGTGAATTCACCCCTCCACTTT. The whole variable domain, filled in from reference TRBV14 and TRBJ1-6, reads EAGVTQFPSHSVIEKGQTVTLRCDPISGHDNLYWYRRVMGKEIKFLLHFVKESKQDESGMPNNRFLAERTGGTYSTLKVQPAELEDSGVYFCASSQHDSVNSPLHFGNGTRLTVT.

The chain recombines TRBV20-1 with TRBJ2-4, with 7 bases fitting TRBD2. Germline-derived CDR1 and CDR2 are DFQATT and SNEGSKA (reference sequence). The CDR3 is 12 amino acids. Trimming at V came to 1 base and at J to 8 bases, leaving 2 bases not matched to a gene. Here the CDR3 DNA reads TGCAGTGCTAGAGCTGGGGGGGACATTCAGTACTTC. It yields the protein CSARAGGDIQYF.

This clonotype was observed at least ten times. The chain couples TRBV5-1 to TRBJ2-2; D is unclear. Per the germline V gene, CDR1 is SGHRS and CDR2 is YFSETQ. The CDR3 is 18 residues long. With 0 bases removed from V and 4 bases from J, the gap between germline ends came to 19 bases. The CDR3 bases are TGCGCCAGCAGCTTGGCTTTTCCCATCTTTAGGGCCACCGGGGAGCTGTTTTTT. It is translated as CASSLAFPIFRATGELFF.

This clonotype was observed at least ten times. The chain has TRBV2 and TRBJ1-4; D call uncertain. With 7 bases removed from V and 0 bases from J, the gap between germline ends came to 12 bases. CDR1 is SNHLY, CDR2 FYNNEI, per germline. This CDR3 has 15 amino acids. The CDR3 nucleotides read TGTGCCAGCATCCGGAACATAGCAACTAATGAAAAACTGTTTTTT. It specifies CASIRNIATNEKLFF.

This clonotype was detected many times. The gene calls are TRBV5-1 and TRBJ2-1; 8 bases match TRBD1. The CDR3 spans 14 residues. Germline CDR1 SGHRS, CDR2 YFSETQ. Trimming took 6 bases from V and 5 from J; bases not matched to a gene: 7. CDR3 in amino acids: CASKTGTGHNEQFF. CDR3 sequence (DNA): TGCGCCAGCAAAACCGGGACAGGACACAATGAGCAGTTCTTC.

In its sample, this clonotype was seen many times. The gene calls are TRBV6-5 and TRBJ2-7; 8 bases are a match to TRBD2. CDR1 is MNHEY and CDR2 is SVGAGI in the germline V gene. The CDR3 covers 16 residues. After removal of 0 bases from V and 2 bases from J, the junction contained 6 bases not matched to a gene. The CDR3 reads CASSYSKLAAPYEQYF. CDR3 coding DNA: TGTGCCAGCAGTTACTCGAAACTAGCGGCCCCCTACGAGCAGTACTTC.

The chain uses TRBV20-1 and TRBJ2-5; 10 positions agree with TRBD1. This CDR3 has 20 residues. J lost 4 bases, V lost 6 bases, and 26 bases had no gene match. The germline V gene encodes CDR1 DFQATT and CDR2 SNEGSKA (reference sequence). The CDR3 coding sequence is TGCAGTGCGACGACAGGGGGCGCGATGGACCTGATGGGCGTAAGAGAGACCCAGTACTTC. Protein: CSATTGGAMDLMGVRETQYF.

The rearrangement uses TRBV19 and TRBJ1-4; TRBD1 agrees at 7 bases. The germline V gene has CDR1 LNHDA and CDR2 SQIVND (reference sequence). The CDR3 is 14 amino acids. V gave up 5 bases and J gave up 8 bases; unmatched junction bases: 8. CDR3 DNA sequence: TGTGCCAGTAGTGAGACAGGGAAGAACGAAAAACTGTTTTTT. The encoded protein is CASSETGKNEKLFF.

V is TRBV12-3 or TRBV12-4 and J is TRBJ1-2; D gene ambiguous. Trimming removed 6 bases from V and 8 bases from J, with 22 bases in between. CDR3 length: 15 amino acids. CDR3 in amino acids: CASSSGGSPSGGYTF. CDR3 DNA sequence: TGTGCCAGCAGCTCCGGAGGGTCTCCTTCGGGGGGCTACACCTTC.

The gene calls are TRBV11-3 and TRBJ2-2; TRBD1 aligns across 8 bases. Trimming removed 5 bases from V and 7 bases from J; junction bases left unmatched: 6. The CDR3 loop spans 14 amino acids. Germline CDR1 SGHNT, CDR2 YENEEA. This chain's CDR3 is CASSQQGVNGELFF. In DNA, the CDR3 is TGTGCCAGCAGCCAACAGGGGGTTAACGGGGAGCTGTTTTTT.

This clonotype was observed a few times. The CDR3 region is CASSVLKGVGQPQHF. DNA of the CDR3: TGTGCCAGCAGTGTTCTAAAGGGGGTGGGTCAGCCCCAGCATTTT. This sequence joins TRBV2 and TRBJ1-5; TRBD1 might be the D (6 bases). The CDR3 is 15 residues long. From germline, CDR1 is SNHLY and CDR2 FYNNEI. Trimming removed 4 bases from V and 6 bases from J, with 16 bases in between. The variable domain in full, with the rest retrieved from reference TRBV2 and TRBJ1-5, is EPEVTQTPSHQVTQMGQEVILRCVPISNHLYFYWYRQILGQKVEFLVSFYNNEISEKSEIFDDQFSVERPDGSNFTLKIRSTKLEDSAMYFCASSVLKGVGQPQHFGDGTRLSIL.

The rearrangement uses TRBV4-1 and TRBJ2-3; 8 positions match TRBD2. Germline values: CDR1 MGHRA, CDR2 YSYEKL. The CDR3 loop spans 16 amino acids. V lost 2 bases to trimming and J lost 2 bases; unmatched junction nucleotides: 6. The CDR3 is CASSQKAGAPTDTQYF. The CDR3, as DNA: TGCGCCAGCAGCCAAAAAGCGGGGGCCCCCACAGATACGCAGTATTTT.

The rearrangement links TRBV20-1 to TRBJ2-3, with 7 bases matching TRBD1. The junction had 6 bases not matched to a gene; V was cut back by 3 bases and J by 0 bases. The CDR3 has 15 residues. CDR1 DFQATT and CDR2 SNEGSKA come from the germline V gene (reference sequence). The CDR3 region is CSASQGGLSTDTQYF. The CDR3 DNA is TGCAGTGCTAGTCAAGGGGGCCTCAGCACAGATACGCAGTATTTT.

This clonotype has more than one count but fewer than ten. The V call is TRBV10-1, the J call TRBJ2-7, with TRBD2 identical over 7 bases. V lost 0 bases, J lost 6 bases, and 8 bases stayed unmatched. This CDR3 contains 15 residues. Germline V gene lookup returns CDR1 WNHNN and CDR2 SYGVQD (reference sequence). The CDR3 sequence is CASSESSREGREQYF. CDR3 DNA sequence: TGCGCCAGCAGTGAGTCCAGCAGGGAGGGTCGCGAGCAGTACTTC.

The chain couples TRBV24-1 to TRBJ2-5; D gene uncertain. CDR1 and CDR2 (germline): KGHDR, SFDVKD. CDR3 length: 16 amino acids. V was trimmed by 1 base and J by 1 base, leaving 12 bases between them. DNA of the CDR3: TGTGCCACCAGTGATTTCGGGCACCAGACCCAAGAGACCCAGTACTTC. Its protein is CATSDFGHQTQETQYF.

This clonotype occurred once. The chain is built from TRBV10-1 and TRBJ1-6; the match to TRBD1 covers 11 bases. Germline trimming cut 4 bases from V and 4 bases from J; bases unmatched to any gene: 12. Germline V gene lookup returns CDR1 WNHNN and CDR2 SYGVQD (reference sequence). The CDR3 totals 19 residues. For the CDR3, the DNA is TGCGCCAGCAGTGGGGCCCCCCGGGACAGGGGGAAATATAATTCACCCCTCCACTTT. Translating it yields CASSGAPRDRGKYNSPLHF.

This clonotype appeared a few times. V is TRBV2 and J is TRBJ1-6, with D unresolved. CDR3 length: 14 amino acids. CDR1 is SNHLY, CDR2 FYNNEI, per germline. V lost 4 bases, J lost 7 bases, and 11 bases lay in between. The CDR3 coding sequence is TGTGCCAGCAGTGTGGAGCCTCCGAATTCACCCCTCCACTTT. This gives the protein CASSVEPPNSPLHF.

This clonotype came up many times. The chain is built from TRBV30 and TRBJ1-2; D is uncertain. V was trimmed by 6 bases and J by 5 bases, leaving 10 bases between them. This CDR3 comprises 11 residues. Germline V gene lookup returns CDR1 GTSNPN and CDR2 SVGIG (reference sequence). The CDR3 spells CACSTGYGYTF. CDR3 sequence (DNA): TGTGCCTGTTCCACTGGATATGGCTACACCTTC. The complete variable domain, with remaining parts taken from reference TRBV30 and TRBJ1-2, reads SQTIHQWPATLVQPVGSPLSLECTVEGTSNPNLYWYRQAAGRGLQLLFYSVGIGQISSEVPQNLSASRPQDRQFILSSKKLLLSDSGFYLCACSTGYGYTFGSGTRLTVV.

The sample holds a few counts of this clonotype. A read error may explain this, as a much larger clone is one base away. The chain uses TRBV3-1 and TRBJ2-5, with TRBD1 as a possible D gene (6 bases). Trimming took 11 bases from V and 0 from J, leaving 16 bases between them. Germline assignment: CDR1 LGHDT and CDR2 YNNKEL (reference sequence). This CDR3 spans 14 amino acids. The CDR3 DNA follows: TGTGCCGGCCGGCGAGGACAGTACCAAGAGACCCAGTACTTC. As protein: CAGRRGQYQETQYF.